Shown below are 29 T cell receptor beta chains from a single sample sequenced in a study of blood T cells in healthy people across ages. Primed by a sample-barcoded 5' primer and a J-beta primer mix, a second PCR proceeded for 7 to 11 cycles. TCRdb used MiXCR to reprocess the 5' RACE reads, holding one entry per CDR3 protein. This sample has about 2 million distinct CDR3 sequences, with 49% found just once. Sample: blood. The origin of the receptors is a woman aged 40 to 50 in good health.

This chain joins TRBV6-6 and TRBJ2-3; TRBD1 aligns across 7 bases. The CDR3 is 15 residues long. Trimming took 7 bases from V and 3 from J; bases not matched to a gene: 10. Germline V lookup: CDR1 MNHNY, CDR2 SVGAGI (reference sequence). The DNA for the CDR3 is TGTGCCAGCACCTTAAGGGGGCTAGGTACAGATACGCAGTATTTT. Protein product: CASTLRGLGTDTQYF.

CDR3: CASSSEGFGTQYF. The DNA of the CDR3 is TGTGCCAGCAGCTCCGAGGGTTTCGGGACCCAGTACTTC. V is TRBV12-3 or TRBV12-4 and J is TRBJ2-7, with D maybe TRBD2 (5 bases). The J call could be wrong; TRBJ2-5 is a better fit for the DNA end. CDR3 size: 13 residues.

This clonotype was detected a few times. This rearrangement joins TRBV7-8 to TRBJ2-5; 15 bases line up with TRBD2. This CDR3 is 18 amino acids long. The germline V gene has CDR1 SGHVS and CDR2 FQNEAQ. Trimming took 3 bases from V and 2 from J; bases not matched to a gene: 7. The CDR3 sequence: CASSFGLAGGDYQETQYF. The DNA for the CDR3 is TGTGCCAGCAGCTTTGGACTAGCGGGGGGGGATTATCAAGAGACCCAGTACTTC.

The genes are TRBV25-1 and TRBJ2-7; the match to TRBD2 covers 7 bases. This CDR3 contains 14 residues. Germline V gene sequence: CDR1 MGHDK, CDR2 SYGVNS. V lost 1 base and J lost 6; bases outside the gene matches: 6. The CDR3 loop reads CASSEWTSPGEQYF. CDR3 DNA sequence: TGTGCCAGCAGTGAATGGACTAGTCCAGGCGAGCAGTACTTC.

The CDR3: CASSYRGAKNIQYF. CDR3 DNA: TGTGCCAGCAGTTACCGCGGAGCCAAAAACATTCAGTACTTC. The chain carries TRBV6-2 or TRBV6-3 and TRBJ2-4; D not certain. Germline values: CDR1 MNHEY, CDR2 SVGEGT. Trimming pared 2 bases from V and 0 bases from J, leaving 5 bases between. CDR3 length: 14 amino acids.

Here the CDR3 reads CSAREPSGANVLTF. CDR3 nucleotide sequence: TGCAGTGCTAGAGAACCCTCTGGGGCCAACGTCCTGACTTTC. V usage is TRBV20-1 and J usage is TRBJ2-6; the D is unclear. Germline assignment: CDR1 DFQATT and CDR2 SNEGSKA (reference sequence). V was cut by 0 bases and J by 0 bases, with 3 bases left in between. This CDR3 comprises 14 residues.

This clonotype has a count of ten or more. The chain has TRBV2 and TRBJ1-1, with D tentatively TRBD1 (6 bases). The CDR3 loop spans 12 amino acids. Trimming removed 6 bases from V and 1 base from J, with 6 bases in between. CDR1 and CDR2 (germline): SNHLY, FYNNEI. The chain's CDR3 is CASRQGNTEAFF. CDR3 nucleotide sequence: TGTGCCAGCAGACAGGGGAACACTGAAGCTTTCTTT.

Only a few counts were recorded for this clonotype. V is TRBV5-1 and J is TRBJ2-1, with D possibly being TRBD1 (6 bases). The CDR3 loop spans 15 amino acids. V shed 0 bases and J shed 5 bases, with 12 bases lying between them. The germline gives CDR1 SGHRS, CDR2 YFSETQ. The CDR3, as DNA: TGCGCCAGCAGCTTGGGGGGGCAGGCCAACAATGAGCAGTTCTTC. Translating it yields CASSLGGQANNEQFF.

The rearrangement joins TRBV20-1 to TRBJ2-1; D is unresolved. Germline loops: CDR1 DFQATT, CDR2 SNEGSKA (reference sequence). This CDR3 region has 13 residues. V gave up 1 base and J gave up 10 bases, with 14 bases separating them. CDR3 sequence reads: CSARGQHSYEQFF. The CDR3 nucleotides are TGCAGTGCTAGAGGCCAGCATAGCTACGAGCAGTTCTTC.

The table lists this clonotype with a few counts. V gene TRBV12-3 or TRBV12-4 combines with J gene TRBJ1-2; D is unclear. CDR3 size: 13 residues. V gave up 6 bases and J gave up 2 bases, with 10 bases separating them. In nucleotides, the CDR3 is TGTGCCAGCAGGAGCGACGGGAACTATGGCTACACCTTC. Its translation is CASRSDGNYGYTF.

In nucleotides, the CDR3 is TGCAGTGCTAATCGACAGCTCTCTAACTATGGCTACACCTTC. Its protein product is CSANRQLSNYGYTF. The J gene is TRBJ1-2, the V gene TRBV20-1, with D tentatively TRBD1 (5 bases). Trimming left V 4 bases short and J 0 bases short, with 12 bases between. The CDR3 sequence is 14 residues long. Per the germline V gene, CDR1 is DFQATT and CDR2 is SNEGSKA (reference sequence).

As DNA, the CDR3 is TGTGCCAGCAGCTTAGGACGACCTTCGTTAGAGGGCTATGGCTACACCTTC. This gives the protein CASSLGRPSLEGYGYTF. This sequence joins TRBV7-2 and TRBJ1-2, with D uncertain. Trimming took off 1 base at V and 4 bases at J, with 19 bases between the two ends. The CDR3 sequence is 17 residues long. Per the germline V gene, CDR1 is SGHTA and CDR2 is FQGNSA.

This rearrangement joins TRBV20-1 to TRBJ2-5; D not resolved. The DNA end is more similar to TRBJ2-7, so the J call may be wrong. There are 14 residues in the CDR3. The germline gives CDR1 DFQATT, CDR2 SNEGSKA (reference sequence). As DNA, the CDR3 is TGCAGTGCTAGAGATCAGGCGGAGTTCTACGAGCAGTACTTC. This encodes CSARDQAEFYEQYF.

V and J are TRBV3-1 and TRBJ2-2; D is undetermined. V was pared by 1 base and J by 13 bases, with 13 bases between. Germline V gene lookup returns CDR1 LGHDT and CDR2 YNNKEL (reference sequence). This CDR3 has 13 amino acids. In DNA form, the CDR3 reads TGTGCCAGCAGCCAAGTCGTCCCCTGGAGGCTGTTTTTT. Residues: CASSQVVPWRLFF.

CDR3 region: CASTPAGGWETQYF. The CDR3 bases are TGTGCCAGCACCCCCGCCGGGGGCTGGGAGACCCAGTACTTC. This chain links TRBV27 with TRBJ2-5; D may be TRBD1 or TRBD2 (6 bases each). Germline V gene sequence: CDR1 MNHEY, CDR2 SMNVEV (reference sequence). This CDR3 comprises 14 residues. Trimming stripped 7 bases from V and 5 bases from J, with 17 bases between.

A few counts support this clonotype. This rearrangement joins TRBV12-3 or TRBV12-4 to TRBJ1-4; 8 bases align to TRBD1. Trimming at V came to 8 bases and at J to 4 bases, leaving 6 bases not matched to a gene. The CDR3 covers 14 residues. Here the CDR3 DNA reads TGTGCCAGCGGTTACAGGGGGAGTAATGAAAAACTGTTTTTT. This sequence encodes CASGYRGSNEKLFF.

This chain connects TRBV13 to TRBJ2-5; D might be TRBD1 or TRBD2, each matching 5 bases. The CDR3 has 15 residues. The ends were cut back, 6 bases at V and 11 bases at J, with 25 bases in the middle. Looked up from germline, CDR1 is PRHDT and CDR2 is FYEKMQ (reference sequence). CDR3 amino acids: CASRRTGVTLWEQYF. CDR3 bases: TGTGCCAGCAGAAGAACAGGCGTAACTCTATGGGAGCAGTACTTC.

The rearrangement links TRBV7-9 to TRBJ1-2, with 8 nucleotides matching TRBD1. Unmatched junction bases numbered 16, after V lost 5 bases and J lost 8 bases. The CDR3 is made up of 16 amino acids. Germline assignment: CDR1 SEHNR and CDR2 FQNEAQ (reference sequence). This chain's CDR3 is CASSPLSGTGIGGYTF. The CDR3 DNA reads TGTGCCAGCAGCCCATTATCCGGGACAGGCATCGGAGGCTACACCTTC.

The chain recombines TRBV6-5 with TRBJ2-7, with D uncertain. The germline V gene encodes CDR1 MNHEY and CDR2 SVGAGI. V was trimmed by 6 bases and J by 2 bases, leaving 29 bases between them. This CDR3 is built from 19 residues. The CDR3 protein is CASSLFRPKPSDTTYEQYF. CDR3 coding DNA: TGTGCCAGCAGCTTATTTCGACCAAAACCGAGCGACACCACCTACGAGCAGTACTTC.

The chain's CDR3 is CASSIQGAKNIQYF. CDR3 nucleotide sequence: TGTGCCAGTAGTATACAGGGGGCTAAAAACATTCAGTACTTC. The V gene is TRBV19, the J gene TRBJ2-4; 8 bases map to TRBD1. Germline CDR1 LNHDA, CDR2 SQIVND (reference sequence). CDR3 size: 14 residues. V shed 2 bases, J shed 4 bases, and the junction held 1 base outside the gene matches.

The chain links TRBV9 to TRBJ2-4; 10 bases fit TRBD1. Germline CDR1 reads SGDLS; CDR2 reads YYNGEE. The V and J ends lost 3 bases and 13 bases, in that order; junction bases with no gene match: 16. The CDR3 totals 16 residues. The CDR3 DNA sequence: TGTGCCAGCAGCGCCCGGGACAGGGGCCTAGAGGAGTCCCAGTACTTC. The encoded protein is CASSARDRGLEESQYF.

Concerning this clonotype: A junction end diverges from the germline sequence, so it may reflect a read error. The V gene is TRBV28, the J gene TRBJ1-1; 7 positions agree with TRBD1. CDR1 MDHEN and CDR2 SYDVKM come from the germline V gene. The CDR3 runs 14 residues. The CDR3, as DNA: TGTGCCAGCAATTTAAGGGGGCGCCGGACTGAAGCTTTCTTT. It is translated as CASNLRGRRTEAFF.

The chain uses TRBV6-5 and TRBJ1-2; D not certain. The CDR3 has 13 amino acids. Germline V gives CDR1 MNHEY, CDR2 SVGAGI. V lost 10 bases and J lost 2, with 14 bases in between. The CDR3 protein is CATRLASNYGYTF. For the CDR3, the DNA is TGTGCCACCCGCCTGGCATCGAACTATGGCTACACCTTC.

The V and J genes are TRBV18 and TRBJ2-7; 9 bases fit TRBD1. The CDR3 consists of 15 residues. The germline gives CDR1 KGHSH, CDR2 LQKENI. Trimming at V came to 3 bases and at J to 6 bases, leaving 9 bases not matched to a gene. The CDR3 loop is CASSPRQGELSEQYF. The DNA of the CDR3 is TGTGCCAGCTCACCGCGACAGGGGGAACTGAGCGAGCAGTACTTC.

This chain links TRBV27 with TRBJ1-5, with TRBD1 identical over 8 bases. The germline V gene encodes CDR1 MNHEY and CDR2 SMNVEV (reference sequence). The CDR3 is made up of 18 amino acids. With V trimmed by 8 bases and J by 2 bases, 17 bases remained unmatched. DNA for the CDR3: TGTGCCAGCGAAGCAAAAGCCTCCAGGGGGCATGGCAATCAGCCCCAGCATTTT. Translating it yields CASEAKASRGHGNQPQHF.

The J gene is TRBJ1-2, the V gene TRBV10-3; perhaps TRBD1 as D (6 bases). Germline V lookup: CDR1 ENHRY, CDR2 SYGVKD. This CDR3 region has 11 residues. V was clipped by 6 bases and J by 8 bases, with 10 bases between them. Here the CDR3 reads CAIRRGDGYTF. CDR3 sequence (DNA): TGTGCCATCAGGAGGGGGGACGGCTACACCTTC.

V is TRBV7-2 and J is TRBJ2-3; 9 nucleotides agree with TRBD2. Germline V gene lookup returns CDR1 SGHTA and CDR2 FQGNSA. The V and J ends lost 1 base and 2 bases, in that order; junction bases with no gene match: 10. The CDR3 is made up of 18 amino acids. The CDR3 sequence is CASSLVVFAGGNTDTQYF. The CDR3 DNA follows: TGTGCCAGCAGCTTAGTTGTTTTCGCGGGGGGGAACACAGATACGCAGTATTTT.

This clonotype was counted only a few times. This chain joins TRBV9 and TRBJ2-3; TRBD1 might be the D (6 bases). V was trimmed by 1 base and J by 2 bases, leaving 14 bases between them. This CDR3 contains 16 residues. The V gene's germline CDR1 is SGDLS and CDR2 YYNGEE. The CDR3 DNA follows: TGTGCCAGCAGCGTAAATCACAGGGCTGACACAGATACGCAGTATTTT. Translating it yields CASSVNHRADTDTQYF.

The J gene is TRBJ2-1, the V gene TRBV20-1, with TRBD2 matching 11 bases. V trimming: 6 bases; J trimming: 7 bases; junction bases outside the gene matches: 11. This CDR3 is 15 amino acids long. Germline CDR1 and CDR2: DFQATT and SNEGSKA (reference sequence). The CDR3 region is CSATELAGVGNEQFF. For the CDR3, the DNA is TGCAGTGCCACAGAACTAGCGGGGGTTGGTAATGAGCAGTTCTTC.